The 11 T cell receptor beta chains presented below share a single source sample, sequenced in a study of regulatory T cells in long-lasting Graves disease. Relying on iRepertoire HTBI primers and Arm-PCR of CDR3 regions, the team built TCR beta libraries. TCRdb analysed the multiplex PCR reads with MiXCR anew, one entry per CDR3 protein. Found here are approximately 470,000 distinct CDR3 sequences, around 15% of them singletons; the top ten hold about 12%. The time point denotes: newly diagnosed GD, antithyroid drugs for less than 3 months. Scientists built the TCR library using RNA that was extracted from PBMCs. Separately, the same data were catalogued under a study of T cells in Graves' hyperthyroidism and ophthalmopathy.

Sequencing used peripheral blood mononuclear cells (PBMCs), obtained at new diagnosis, from a patient treated with antithyroid drugs. The source is a man in his forties with Graves disease.

The chain carries TRBV2 and TRBJ2-1; D may correspond to TRBD1 or TRBD2 (6 bases each). The CDR3 contains 15 residues. From germline, CDR1 is SNHLY and CDR2 FYNNEI. V was clipped by 4 bases and J by 7 bases, with 17 bases between them. This chain's CDR3 is CASSGGALVGNEQFF. CDR3 nucleotides: TGTGCCAGCAGTGGGGGGGCTCTGGTTGGGAATGAGCAGTTCTTC.

With regard to this clonotype: This could be a read error, since a much larger clone is one nucleotide away. The chain joins TRBV28 to TRBJ2-7; 9 bases are shared with TRBD2. Germline lookup yields CDR1 MDHEN and CDR2 SYDVKM. The CDR3 sequence is 16 residues long. CDR3 region: CASRRGRLAGNFEQCF. CDR3 coding DNA: TGTGCCAGCAGGAGGGGAAGGCTAGCGGGAAATTTCGAGCAGTGCTTC.

There are many counts of this clonotype. The genes are TRBV28 and TRBJ2-3; D is ambiguous. This CDR3 comprises 12 residues. Trimming stripped 8 bases from V and 4 bases from J, with 10 bases between. Germline-derived CDR1 and CDR2 are MDHEN and SYDVKM. In DNA form, the CDR3 reads TGTGCCAGCGGAGTTGGGCCAGATACGCAGTATTTT. It translates to CASGVGPDTQYF.

This clonotype was seen a handful of times. The J gene is TRBJ2-7, the V gene TRBV3-1; TRBD2 agrees at 12 bases. After removal of 0 bases from V and 6 bases from J, the junction contained 9 bases not matched to a gene. The germline CDR1 and CDR2 sequences are LGHDT and YNNKEL (reference sequence). The CDR3 sequence is 17 residues long. CDR3: CASSQEGRLAGVGEQYF. The CDR3 DNA reads as TGTGCCAGCAGCCAAGAAGGTAGACTAGCGGGAGTGGGCGAGCAGTACTTC.

A single count supports this clonotype. The chain combines TRBV5-1 with TRBJ2-5, with TRBD2 matching 8 bases. Germline CDR1 SGHRS, CDR2 YFSETQ. V shed 0 bases and J 5 bases; nucleotides not matched to a gene: 12. There are 17 residues in the CDR3. The CDR3 DNA reads TGCGCCAGCAGCTTGGGCAACCAGCCGGGAGGGGGTGAGACCCAGTACTTC. Residues: CASSLGNQPGGGETQYF.

This clonotype has a count of ten or more. The gene calls are TRBV5-1 and TRBJ2-7, with D perhaps TRBD2 (5 bases). With 4 bases removed from V and 4 bases from J, the gap between germline ends came to 15 bases. The CDR3 runs 14 residues. Germline V gene lookup returns CDR1 SGHRS and CDR2 YFSETQ. CDR3 sequence: CASSRADQSYEQYF. CDR3 in DNA: TGCGCCAGCAGCAGAGCGGACCAGTCTTACGAGCAGTACTTC.

There are many counts of this clonotype. V gene TRBV12-3 or TRBV12-4 combines with J gene TRBJ1-1; D not certain. Trimming took 3 bases from V and 7 from J, leaving 6 bases between them. The CDR3 covers 11 residues. In DNA form, the CDR3 reads TGTGCCAGCAGTTTGAAGTATGAAGCTTTCTTT. Translated: CASSLKYEAFF.

This clonotype was recorded many times. The rearrangement joins TRBV20-1 to TRBJ2-1; D not certain. The CDR3 sequence is 14 residues long. Germline V CDR1 and CDR2: DFQATT, SNEGSKA (reference sequence). With 3 bases removed from V and 0 bases from J, the gap between germline ends came to 9 bases. CDR3 DNA sequence: TGCAGTGCTAGCGACTCCAGCTCCTACAATGAGCAGTTCTTC. Residues: CSASDSSSYNEQFF.

At least ten counts were recorded for this clonotype. This chain links TRBV20-1 with TRBJ2-5, with TRBD1 identical over 8 bases. The CDR3 has 15 amino acids. V shed 0 bases, J shed 3 bases, and the junction held 6 bases outside the gene matches. Germline CDR1 DFQATT, CDR2 SNEGSKA (reference sequence). For the CDR3, the DNA is TGCAGTGCTAGAGATCCAAGGACAGGGAAAGAGACCCAGTACTTC. It yields the protein CSARDPRTGKETQYF.

This clonotype was seen ten or more times. The rearrangement joins TRBV7-6 to TRBJ2-7, with 9 bases that match TRBD1. V lost 4 bases to trimming and J lost 6 bases; unmatched junction nucleotides: 4. Germline loops: CDR1 SGHVS, CDR2 FNYEAQ. The CDR3 spans 13 residues. In DNA form, the CDR3 reads TGTGCCAGCAGCTCTCACAGGGGGCGCGAGCAGTACTTC. Amino acid sequence: CASSSHRGREQYF.

This clonotype was seen only a few times. The chain joins TRBV30 to TRBJ2-3; D possibly corresponds to TRBD2 (6 bases). Germline CDR1 GTSNPN, CDR2 SVGIG (reference sequence). Trimming cost V 0 bases and J 3 bases, with 7 bases left between them. This CDR3 has 13 amino acids. In DNA, the CDR3 is TGTGCCTGGAGTGTAGGGAGGACAGATACGCAGTATTTT. This gives the protein CAWSVGRTDTQYF.